This T cell receptor beta chain was sequenced during a study of cytomegalovirus exposure and HLA in healthy donors. Turning to this clone: Its antigen is as yet unknown.

The PCR was carried out with 60 Vbeta primers and 13 Jbeta primers. This table comes from immunoSEQ multiplex PCR, and its TCRdb copy is limited to in-frame clones, with some not included. The repertoire includes some 130,000 clones, approximately 68% of them detected once, and about 1.5% sits in the top ten. CDR1 and CDR2 from the germline V gene are PRHDT and FYEKMQ (reference sequence). The CDR3 is 16 residues long. Between the trimmed V and J ends, which lost 5 bases and 3 bases, there was a span of 18 bases. Points from the study as a whole: Rates of TCR association differed by HLA locus in a later analysis, with DRB1 highest and HLA-C lowest.

The chain recombines TRBV13 with TRBJ2-3, with D possibly being TRBD2 (6 bases). Sequences were obtained from PBMCs. The source is a man younger than 45 in good health and CMV-seropositive. The CDR3 here is CASSAAASGGTDTQYF. Here the CDR3 DNA reads TGTGCCAGCAGCGCAGCAGCGAGCGGAGGGACAGATACGCAGTATTTT.